Listed below are T cell receptor beta chains from one sample, sequenced in a study of blood T cell repertoires in COVID-19. The table came from immunoSEQ multiplex PCR; TCRdb's copy has only in-frame clones and leaves some out. The data show around 200,000 clones, around 82% seen once. What was sequenced was peripheral blood. These receptors were obtained from a woman between 70 and 85 years old with acute or convalescent COVID-19. The CDR3 runs from the conserved cysteine through the conserved F or W. The D gene is left open where the match is weak. Clone size is shown for a subset of rows, as once, few, many or a class of expanded clone.

- | TRBJ2-1 | - | TRBV7-9 | TGTGCCAGCAGCGTCAGCGGAAATGAGCAGTTCTTC | CASSVSGNEQFF
- | TRBJ1-1 | - | TRBV4-1 | TGCGCCAGCAGCCAAGTCTCCGGAGCGAACACTGAAGCTTTCTTT | CASSQVSGANTEAFF
- | TRBJ1-4 | - | TRBV6-2/TRBV6-3 | TGTGCCAGCAGCCCTACAGGTGCCCTTGCAACTAATGAAAAACTGTTTTTT | CASSPTGALATNEKLFF
TRBD2 | TRBJ2-7 | - | TRBV5-4 | TGTGCCAGCAGCTCTAGCGGGAGGCTCTCCTACGAGCAGTACTTC | CASSSSGRLSYEQYF
- | TRBJ2-7 | - | TRBV6-5 | TGTGCCAGCAGTCACACTGACAGTTCCTACGAGCAGTACTTC | CASSHTDSSYEQYF
TRBD2 | TRBJ2-5 | - | TRBV6-5 | TGTGCCAGCAGTTACTCCTTAGCGGGAGGGCAAGAGACCCAGTACTTC | CASSYSLAGGQETQYF
- | TRBJ2-5 | - | TRBV18 | TGTGCCAGCTCACCAGGACTTGTAGAGACCCAGTACTTC | CASSPGLVETQYF
TRBD1 | TRBJ1-5 | - | TRBV5-1 | TGCGCCAGCAGCTTGACGGGACAGGGATCTCAGCCCCAGCATTTT | CASSLTGQGSQPQHF
TRBD1 | TRBJ2-2 | - | TRBV3-1/TRBV3-2 | TGTGCCAGCAGCCAAGAGGGGACAGGGACTGGGACCGGGGAGCTGTTTTTT | CASSQEGTGTGTGELFF
TRBD2 | TRBJ2-7 | - | TRBV7-8 | TGTGCCAGCAGCCTAGCGGAACAGACCTACGAGCAGTACTTC | CASSLAEQTYEQYF
- | TRBJ1-6 | - | TRBV2 | TGTGCCAGCAGTGCAAATTCACCCCTCCACTTT | CASSANSPLHF
TRBD1 | TRBJ1-1 | - | TRBV2 | TGTGCCAGCAGTGGGACAGGGAGAAACACTGAAGCTTTCTTT | CASSGTGRNTEAFF
- | TRBJ2-5 | - | TRBV2 | TGTGCCAGCAGCCTCGGGAGAAGGGGAGAGACCCAGTACTTC | CASSLGRRGETQYF
- | TRBJ1-1 | - | TRBV7-8 | TGTGCCAGCAGCTTAGCGCTGGGAGGGGCGGGTACTGAAGCTTTCTTT | CASSLALGGAGTEAFF
TRBD1 | TRBJ1-1 | once | TRBV10-3 | TGTGCCATCAGGACAGGGGGTTATACTGAAGCTTTCTTT | CAIRTGGYTEAFF
- | TRBJ1-2 | once | TRBV14 | TGTGCCAGCAGCCCCGCCCGGGAGCAAGGCTACACCTTC | CASSPAREQGYTF
TRBD2 | TRBJ2-7 | - | TRBV27 | TGTGCCAGCAGCTCCCCCGGGACTAGCGGCTCCTACGAGCAGTACTTC | CASSSPGTSGSYEQYF
- | TRBJ2-1 | - | TRBV7-2 | TGTGCCAGCAGCCCGCCCCCCAGGGATCTGAATGAGCAGTTCTTC | CASSPPPRDLNEQFF
TRBD1 | TRBJ1-5 | - | TRBV4-2 | TGTGCCAGCAGCCAAGGGGACAGCACCAATCAGCCCCAGCATTTT | CASSQGDSTNQPQHF
- | TRBJ1-5 | few | TRBV2 | TGTGCCAGCAGGGTCCAGGGTGTCAATCAGCCCCAGCATTTT | CASRVQGVNQPQHF
TRBD1 | TRBJ1-1 | few | TRBV6-6 | TGTGCCAGCAGTTACGGTTCAGGGGGCTCGAGGGCTGAAGCTTTCTTT | CASSYGSGGSRAEAFF
TRBD2 | TRBJ2-2 | - | TRBV28 | TGTGCCAGCAGGGGAAGACTAGCGGGAGATAAGGCCGGGGAGCTGTTTTTT | CASRGRLAGDKAGELFF
- | TRBJ2-3 | - | TRBV2 | TGTGCCAGCATTCCTTTACTAGCCTCGGGAGATACGCAGTATTTT | CASIPLLASGDTQYF
TRBD1 | TRBJ2-1 | - | TRBV7-8 | TGTGCCAGCAGCTTCAGACAGGGTCCCTACAATGAGCAGTTCTTC | CASSFRQGPYNEQFF
- | TRBJ2-5 | - | TRBV10-2 | TGCGCCAGCAAAGAGACCCATCGGGGGACCCAGTACTTC | CASKETHRGTQYF
TRBD1 | TRBJ2-5 | - | TRBV10-3 | TGTGCCATCAGTGACCGTGGCAGGGGGCGTTGGGAGACCCAGTACTTC | CAISDRGRGRWETQYF
- | TRBJ1-3 | - | TRBV7-2 | TGTGCCAGCAGCTTTGGGGGACTTGGAAACACCATATATTTT | CASSFGGLGNTIYF
- | TRBJ2-2 | - | TRBV3-1/TRBV3-2 | TGTGCCAGCAGCCAAGGGGGCCCGACAGGCTCGAACACCGGGGAGCTGTTTTTT | CASSQGGPTGSNTGELFF
- | TRBJ2-1 | - | TRBV3-1/TRBV3-2 | TGTGCCAGCAGCGGACAAGGGTACTCCTCCTCCTACAATGAGCAGTTCTTC | CASSGQGYSSSYNEQFF
- | TRBJ1-2 | - | TRBV19 | TGTGCCAGTAGTAGCAGGAACTATGGCTACACCTTC | CASSSRNYGYTF
- | TRBJ1-1 | - | TRBV6-6 | TGTGCCAGCAGTTACTCGCTAGGTGGCACTGAAGCTTTCTTT | CASSYSLGGTEAFF
TRBD1 | TRBJ1-2 | - | TRBV7-8 | TGTGCCAGCAGCTTACTAGGATGGACAGGGGGCCATGGCTACACCTTC | CASSLLGWTGGHGYTF
- | TRBJ2-1 | once | TRBV5-1 | TGCGCCAGCACGATTAGCGGCTCCTACAATGAGCAGTTCTTC | CASTISGSYNEQFF
- | TRBJ1-6 | - | TRBV12-3/TRBV12-4 | TGTGCCAGCGCGACAGGAGATAATTCACCCCTCCACTTT | CASATGDNSPLHF
TRBD1 | TRBJ1-5 | - | TRBV2 | TGTGCCAGCAGTACAGGGGAATATCAGCCCCAGCATTTT | CASSTGEYQPQHF